The clone carrying this T cell receptor beta chain was observed a single time. The data belong to a study of technical replicates of blood from a few donors. Assay: immunoSEQ multiplex PCR; the TCRdb copy retains only in-frame clones and omits some. The sample carries around 16,000 clones, around nine tenths recorded once. The CDR3 has 14 residues. Per the germline V gene, CDR1 is MDHEN and CDR2 is SYDVKM. Trimming took 6 bases from V and 4 from J, leaving 16 bases between them. The sequence was obtained from a human donor in good health. The chain is built from TRBV28 and TRBJ2-7; D remains ambiguous. Specimen: PBMCs. CDR3 bases: TGTGCCAGCAGACCAACGAGGCTTTCTTACGAGCAGTACTTC. It specifies CASRPTRLSYEQYF.